Below are 4 T cell receptor beta chains sequenced from a single sample in a study of early T cells in non-severe SARS-CoV-2 infection. TCRdb reanalysed the 5' RACE reads using MiXCR and keeps one entry per CDR3 protein. Among under 85,000 distinct CDR3 sequences listed, 5% were seen once. Sequenced here: whole blood, sampled at baseline. Every receptor here comes from an adult who was a healthcare worker with PCR-confirmed SARS-CoV-2 infection or an uninfected control (not recorded which).

For the CDR3, the DNA is TGTGCCAGCAGTAATACAGGTGCCTACGAGCAGTACTTC. Translation: CASSNTGAYEQYF. The rearrangement joins TRBV27 to TRBJ2-7, with TRBD1 as a possible D gene (5 bases). Germline values: CDR1 MNHEY, CDR2 SMNVEV (reference sequence). V shed 5 bases and J shed 2 bases, with 10 bases lying between them. The CDR3 length is 13 residues.

This clonotype was seen at least ten times. The CDR3 coding sequence is TGCAGCGTTACCGAGCTATTAAGCTCCTACGAGCAGTACTTC. Protein sequence: CSVTELLSSYEQYF. The chain uses TRBV29-1 and TRBJ2-7; no definite D call. The germline gives CDR1 SQVTM, CDR2 ANQGSEA. The length of the CDR3 is 14 residues. Trimming cost V 5 bases and J 0 bases, with 14 bases left between them.

This clonotype was seen at least ten times. The rearrangement links TRBV4-1 to TRBJ2-3; D uncertain. Deletions cut 8 bases from V and 0 bases from J, with 6 bases between. In germline, CDR1 is MGHRA, CDR2 YSYEKL. The CDR3 has 12 amino acids. The CDR3 loop reads CASRGSTDTQYF. In DNA form, the CDR3 reads TGCGCCAGCCGTGGTAGCACAGATACGCAGTATTTT.

This clonotype was recorded at least ten times. The chain recombines TRBV20-1 with TRBJ1-3, with D unclear. CDR3 length equals 13 residues. Germline values: CDR1 DFQATT, CDR2 SNEGSKA (reference sequence). The V end lost 7 bases, the J end lost 9 bases, and 19 bases lay between the germline ends. Written as DNA, the CDR3 is TGCAGTGTCCCGGACGGTGGGAGGACCACCATATATTTT. Protein: CSVPDGGRTTIYF.